A selection of T cell receptor beta chains follows, all from one sample in a study of monozygotic twins with inflammatory bowel disease. Reanalyzing the 5' RACE reads, TCRdb keeps one entry per CDR3 protein, without DNA. The listing contains fewer than 400,000 distinct CDR3 sequences. The sample was blood. The receptors derive from a human donor with ulcerative colitis or Crohn's disease, or a healthy co-twin of an affected twin (not recorded which). Each CDR3 is given with its conserved first and last residue.

>TRBV6-2/TRBV6-3|TRBJ2-6
CASREISGANVLTF
>TRBV5-6|TRBJ2-3
CASTELEFYTDTQYF
>TRBV6-1|TRBJ1-1
CASSLGHTLLNTEAFF
>TRBV28|TRBJ2-2
CASVEVPGELFF
>TRBV19|TRBJ2-1
CASSPRISGMSDEQFF
>TRBV29-1|TRBJ2-7
CSVGVRTDPSNEQYF
>TRBV28|TRBJ1-1
CASSPHTGGNTEAFF
>TRBV6-2/TRBV6-3|TRBJ2-7
CASSYFSVEQYF
>TRBV20-1|TRBJ2-3
CSATDRGPTDTQYF
>TRBV28|TRBJ1-3
CASSLLGNTIYF
>TRBV20-1|TRBJ2-7
CSATSRTGRGFYEQYF
>TRBV20-1|TRBJ1-5
CSARDPAAGRYQPQHF
>TRBV5-5|TRBJ2-1
CASSLVAGVYNEQFF
>TRBV14|TRBJ2-1
CASSQGLAGGQNEQFF
>TRBV6-5|TRBJ2-7
CASRGQGSYEQYF
>TRBV5-6|TRBJ2-4
CASRSWRGGNGNIQYF
>TRBV19|TRBJ2-1
CASSPTSGGKTYNEQFF
>TRBV6-2/TRBV6-3|TRBJ2-7
CASRPTSGGAYEQYF
>TRBV24-1|TRBJ2-1
CATSDWDRADEQFF
>TRBV10-3|TRBJ2-2
CAISNPGRTGELFF
>TRBV5-6|TRBJ2-4
CASSTSSGGANIQYF
>TRBV20-1|TRBJ2-2
CSASLVAGELFF
>TRBV20-1|TRBJ2-4
CSAWPGDPVAKNIQYF
>TRBV6-1|TRBJ1-5
CASRPISGTGNNQPQHF
>TRBV12-3/TRBV12-4|TRBJ2-7
CASSVDYEQYF
>TRBV20-1|TRBJ2-7
CSATDHRGSYEQYF
>TRBV7-9|TRBJ1-5
CASSLGGTGARYGQHF
>TRBV7-2|TRBJ2-7
CASSRDGFRGYF
>TRBV28|TRBJ2-7
CASSRGYRSYEQYF
>TRBV28|TRBJ2-1
CASSWVLGQFF